This TCR beta chain was recovered during a study of T-cell reconstitution after alpha-beta-depleted transplantation in children. At least ten counts were recorded for this clonotype. Its antigen remains unidentified. Study findings and constraints: Surviving recipient cells, namely T cells and thymic progenitors, were the source of high day-60 TCRbeta diversity in some patients. Expanded graft clones, several hundred of them, were reportedly the source of alpha-beta T cells about two months after transplant. It was newly produced T cells that mostly accounted for T-cell counts and diversity one year after transplant.

The authors prepared the TCRbeta library with unique molecular identifiers. TCRdb used MiXCR to reprocess the PCR reads, holding one entry per CDR3 protein. This table holds around 700,000 distinct CDR3 sequences, roughly 14% found once. The input for sequencing was PBMCs, taken before TCRalphabeta/CD19-depleted stem cell transplant. The TCR originated in a girl aged 2 to 10 with congenital amegakaryocytic thrombocytopenia, due to receive a stem cell transplant.

The CDR3 loop is CSVGLAGPYEQYF. The CDR3 bases are TGCAGCGTCGGACTAGCGGGACCCTACGAGCAGTACTTC. The genes are TRBV29-1 and TRBJ2-7; 12 nucleotides agree with TRBD2. The CDR3 sequence is 13 residues long. Germline CDR1 reads SQVTM; CDR2 reads ANQGSEA. J lost 2 bases, V lost 6 bases, and 2 bases had no gene match.